The source of this T cell receptor (beta chain) is a study of beta chain features in type 1 diabetes. The isolated RNA, all of it, was reverse transcribed, so expressed TCRB transcripts were what got sequenced. The method was immunoSEQ multiplex PCR; TCRdb's version includes in-frame clones alone and lacks a portion of them. Of more than 550,000 clones listed, roughly 13% are singletons. Germline CDR1 reads KGHSH; CDR2 reads LQKENI. With 6 bases removed from V and 1 base from J, the gap between germline ends came to 6 bases. The CDR3 runs to 12 residues. Findings of the study overall: TCRB rearrangement may or may not be influenced by HLA type; here this remained unresolved. Patients and controls would be equally affected if PCR favored shorter templates. In all four CD4+ subsets, TCRB CDR3 length was significantly, moderately reduced in type 1 diabetes. Reduced insertions and increased deletions marked VDJ junctions in type 1 diabetes patients. The study found that naive, central memory and Treg TCRB repertoires appeared more similar in patients than in healthy donors.

This clone was seen a handful of times. Its target is unknown. Other DNA sequences in the sample encode the same CDR3. The chain joins TRBV18 to TRBJ2-5, with D hard to call. The sequence came from a man aged 18 to 29 with type 1 diabetes. Sequences were obtained from naive CD4+ T cells from blood. Here the CDR3 reads CASSPPQETQYF. In DNA form, the CDR3 reads TGTGCCAGCTCGCCGCCCCAAGAGACCCAGTACTTC.